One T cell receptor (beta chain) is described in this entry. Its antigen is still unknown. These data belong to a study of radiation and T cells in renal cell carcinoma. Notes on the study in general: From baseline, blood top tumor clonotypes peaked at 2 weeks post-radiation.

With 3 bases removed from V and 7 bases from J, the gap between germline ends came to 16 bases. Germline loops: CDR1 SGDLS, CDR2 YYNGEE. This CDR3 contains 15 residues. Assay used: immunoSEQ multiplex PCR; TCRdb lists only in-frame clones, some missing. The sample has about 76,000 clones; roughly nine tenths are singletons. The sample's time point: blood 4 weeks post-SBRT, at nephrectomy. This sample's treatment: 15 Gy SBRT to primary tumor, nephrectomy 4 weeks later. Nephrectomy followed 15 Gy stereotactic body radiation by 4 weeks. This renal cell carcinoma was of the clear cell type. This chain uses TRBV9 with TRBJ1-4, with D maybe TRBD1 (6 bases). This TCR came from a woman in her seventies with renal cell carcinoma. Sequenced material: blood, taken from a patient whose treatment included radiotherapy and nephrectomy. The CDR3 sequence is CASSAQGWEGEKLFF. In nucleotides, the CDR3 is TGTGCCAGCAGCGCACAGGGATGGGAAGGTGAAAAACTGTTTTTT.